This record covers a single TCR beta chain. No antigen is known for it. The CDR3 has 12 residues. Germline lookup yields CDR1 SGHVS and CDR2 FNYEAQ. V gave up 4 bases and J gave up 8 bases; unmatched junction bases: 4. These data belong to a study of cytomegalovirus exposure and HLA in healthy donors. The overall study: Researchers found that just over 80% of some 400 genotyped donors fell within the Caucasian-associated ancestry cluster. Study-level results: A later analysis reportedly identified an Asian-associated ancestry cluster as carrying fewer N-insertions than the 666-donor mean. Later analysis identified around 15,000 TCR beta sequences associated with HLA alleles, using a false discovery rate threshold of 0.05.

The primer mix had 60 Vbeta and 13 Jbeta primers. TCRdb's copy holds only in-frame clones and misses some; the assay was immunoSEQ multiplex PCR. Among about 170,000 clones listed, roughly 70% were seen once. The TCR comes from a woman in her forties or fifties in good health and CMV-seropositive. The chain joins TRBV7-6 to TRBJ1-2; 7 bases match TRBD1. Input material: PBMCs. CDR3 bases: TGTGCCAGCAGCTCGACAGGGTTGGGCTACACCTTC. This sequence encodes CASSSTGLGYTF.